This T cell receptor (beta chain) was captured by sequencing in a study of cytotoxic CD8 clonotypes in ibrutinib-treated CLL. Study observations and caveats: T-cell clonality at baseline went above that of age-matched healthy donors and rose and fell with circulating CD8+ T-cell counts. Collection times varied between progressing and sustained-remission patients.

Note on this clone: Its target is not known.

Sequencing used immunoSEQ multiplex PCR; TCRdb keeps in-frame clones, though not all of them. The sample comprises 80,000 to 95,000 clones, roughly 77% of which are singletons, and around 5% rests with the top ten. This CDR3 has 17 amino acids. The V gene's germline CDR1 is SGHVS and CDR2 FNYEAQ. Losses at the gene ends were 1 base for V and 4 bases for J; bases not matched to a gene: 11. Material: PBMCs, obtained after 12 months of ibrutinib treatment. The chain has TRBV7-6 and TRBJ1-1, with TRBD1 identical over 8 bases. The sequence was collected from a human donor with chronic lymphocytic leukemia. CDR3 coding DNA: TGTGCCAGCAGCTTAGGCCGGGCAGGGGGCCTACCCACTGAAGCTTTCTTT. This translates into CASSLGRAGGLPTEAFF.